The 15 T cell receptor beta chains in this list originate from one sample, sequenced in a study of monozygotic twins with inflammatory bowel disease. TCRdb processed the 5' RACE reads again and assigns one entry to each CDR3 protein, with no DNA. The sample includes 400,000 to 500,000 distinct CDR3 sequences. Source material: blood. Source of these receptors: a human donor with ulcerative colitis or Crohn's disease, or a healthy co-twin of an affected twin (not recorded which).

The V and J genes are TRBV28 and TRBJ2-7. The CDR3 totals 13 residues. The germline V gene has CDR1 MDHEN and CDR2 SYDVKM. This CDR3 is CASRVSGSYEQYF.

The chain combines TRBV5-1 with TRBJ2-3; TCRdb's D call, TRBD2, is unchecked because there is no DNA. The CDR3 runs to 14 residues. CDR1 and CDR2 (germline): SGHRS, YFSETQ. The CDR3 is CASATRTRPDTQYF.

The rearrangement uses TRBV28 and TRBJ2-7. The CDR3 sequence is 13 residues long. The germline gives CDR1 MDHEN, CDR2 SYDVKM. This CDR3 reads CASSSSRRPEQYF.

This rearrangement joins TRBV5-1 to TRBJ2-2; TCRdb gives TRBD1 as the D gene, but with no DNA this cannot be confirmed. This CDR3 spans 16 amino acids. The V gene's germline CDR1 is SGHRS and CDR2 YFSETQ. The CDR3 loop reads CASRPPGPGENGELFF.

The chain recombines TRBV6-2 or TRBV6-3 with TRBJ1-5. CDR1 is MNHEY and CDR2 is SVGEGT in the germline V gene. CDR3 length: 13 residues. The chain's CDR3 is CASSYLRGRSQHF.

The genes are TRBV5-4 and TRBJ1-1; TCRdb reports TRBD1, a call that lacks DNA to check it against. Germline V gene data show CDR1 as SGHNT and CDR2 as YYREEE (reference sequence). The CDR3 has 16 amino acids. The CDR3 here is CASSPRQGPLDTEAFF.

The rearrangement uses TRBV7-2 and TRBJ1-4; TCRdb's D gene call, TRBD1, goes unchecked for lack of DNA. The CDR3 loop spans 14 amino acids. Per the germline V gene, CDR1 is SGHTA and CDR2 is FQGNSA. CDR3 sequence: CASSLPPVGEKLFF.

The gene calls are TRBV20-1 and TRBJ2-5; absent DNA, TCRdb's TRBD1 call cannot be checked. The CDR3 sequence is 12 residues long. Germline V gives CDR1 DFQATT, CDR2 SNEGSKA (reference sequence). This CDR3 reads CSASPGKGAQYF.

The J gene is TRBJ1-2, the V gene TRBV12-3 or TRBV12-4; TCRdb calls TRBD1, which cannot be checked without DNA. CDR3 length: 14 residues. The chain's CDR3 is CASSLVVGVVGYTF.

The chain couples TRBV9 to TRBJ1-4; the TCRdb call, TRBD1, lacks DNA for checking. The length of the CDR3 is 15 residues. CDR1 SGDLS and CDR2 YYNGEE come from the germline V gene. This CDR3 reads CASSSYGGWMEKLFF. Full variable domain (outside the CDR3, taken from reference TRBV9 and TRBJ1-4): DSGVTQTPKHLITATGQRVTLRCSPRSGDLSVYWYQQSLDQGLQFLIQYYNGEERAKGNILERFSAQQFPDLHSELNLSSLELGDSALYFCASSSYGGWMEKLFFGSGTQLSVL.

The chain carries TRBV3-1 and TRBJ1-5; as DNA is missing, the TRBD1 call by TCRdb cannot be tested. The CDR3 spans 14 residues. Germline loops: CDR1 LGHDT, CDR2 YNNKEL (reference sequence). CDR3 sequence: CASSQAGDDQPQHF. The full variable domain, its missing parts supplied by reference TRBV3-1 and TRBJ1-5, is DTAVSQTPKYLVTQMGNDKSIKCEQNLGHDTMYWYKQDSKKFLKIMFSYNNKELIINETVPNRFSPKSPDKAHLNLHINSLELGDSAVYFCASSQAGDDQPQHFGDGTRLSIL.

The rearrangement uses TRBV7-9 and TRBJ1-1; TCRdb lists TRBD1, though no DNA is available to test this call. Germline V gives CDR1 SEHNR, CDR2 FQNEAQ (reference sequence). The CDR3 covers 16 residues. The CDR3 reads CASSSMTGTGSTEAFF.

The CDR3 reads CSARSHYFGNTIYF. This chain connects TRBV20-1 to TRBJ1-3. From germline, CDR1 is DFQATT and CDR2 SNEGSKA (reference sequence). This CDR3 comprises 14 residues.

The genes are TRBV6-5 and TRBJ1-2; TCRdb's D gene call, TRBD1, goes unchecked for lack of DNA. Germline loops: CDR1 MNHEY, CDR2 SVGAGI. The CDR3 extends over 14 amino acids. This CDR3 reads CASSSRTGLSGYTF.

The CDR3 spells CASSRKGGLGNTIYF. The chain carries TRBV14 and TRBJ1-3; no DNA is available, so the TRBD1 call from TCRdb remains unchecked. The CDR3 length is 15 residues. Germline V gene sequence: CDR1 SGHDN, CDR2 FVKESK.